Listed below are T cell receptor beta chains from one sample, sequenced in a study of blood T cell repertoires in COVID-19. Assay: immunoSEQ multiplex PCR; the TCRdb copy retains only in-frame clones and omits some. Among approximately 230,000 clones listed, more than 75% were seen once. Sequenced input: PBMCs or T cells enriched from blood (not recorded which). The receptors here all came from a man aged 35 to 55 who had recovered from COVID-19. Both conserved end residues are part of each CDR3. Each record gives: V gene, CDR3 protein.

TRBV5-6	CASSFTGTYEQYF
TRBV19	CASSIGTGFLGEQFF
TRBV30	CAWSVNRQETQYF
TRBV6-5	CASSYFTGGNTDTQYF
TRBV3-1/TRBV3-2	CASSQDSGVAGYNEQFF
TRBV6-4	CASSPGWLRGANTEAFF
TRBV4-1	CASSHPRQPREDHYYEQYF
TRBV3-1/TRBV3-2	CASSQDLASSYNEQFF
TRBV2	CASSPDRGLKTFF
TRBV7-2	CASSLRAGGYEQYF
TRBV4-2	CASSRSEKLFF
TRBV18	CASSPTSGPGGNEQFF
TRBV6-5	CASSRGGGSEQYF
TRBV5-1	CASRLTGTGGNTIYF
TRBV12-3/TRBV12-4	CASSRARQIQYF
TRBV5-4	CASSPTRGPAGELFF
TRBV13	CASRRGQGIEAFF
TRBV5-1	CASSLESRDYGYTF
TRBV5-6	CASSLGQGGNIQYF
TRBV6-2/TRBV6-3	CASSSLEGGTEAFF
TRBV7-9	CAIPGTGFDGYTF
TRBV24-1	CATSTGTGHNEQFF